The 25 T cell receptor beta chains in this list originate from one sample, sequenced in a study of T cell changes during pregnancy in multiple sclerosis. TCRdb keeps only in-frame clones here, not all; method: immunoSEQ multiplex PCR. The sample lists tens of thousands of clones, roughly nine tenths occurring once. This specimen was CD4+ T cells from peripheral blood mononuclear cells, taken in the second trimester of pregnancy. All receptors come from a female donor with multiple sclerosis, enrolled in a pregnancy study.

This chain links TRBV10-3 with TRBJ1-4, with 7 bases identical to TRBD1. The CDR3 runs 14 residues. CDR1 and CDR2 from the germline V gene are ENHRY and SYGVKD. Trimming cost V 3 bases and J 6 bases; bases outside gene matches: 4. CDR3 sequence reads: CAISDRGGDEKLFF. The CDR3 bases are TGTGCCATCAGTGATCGAGGGGGCGATGAAAAACTGTTTTTT.

This clone turned up a few times. The CDR3 sequence: CASRTDRGARAFF. Written as DNA, the CDR3 is TGTGCCAGTAGGACGGACAGGGGAGCTCGGGCTTTCTTT. V is TRBV19 and J is TRBJ1-1; 9 bases align to TRBD1. Unmatched junction bases numbered 10, after V lost 6 bases and J lost 11 bases. The V gene's germline CDR1 is LNHDA and CDR2 SQIVND (reference sequence). CDR3 length: 13 residues.

In its sample, this clone was seen a few times. The chain uses TRBV27 and TRBJ2-2, with 7 bases aligning to TRBD1. The germline V gene has CDR1 MNHEY and CDR2 SMNVEV (reference sequence). Trimming at V came to 6 bases and at J to 1 base, leaving 5 bases not matched to a gene. This CDR3 has 15 residues. The CDR3 nucleotides are TGTGCCAGCAGAGACAGGGTGGGGAACACCGGGGAGCTGTTTTTT. Amino acids: CASRDRVGNTGELFF.

The J gene is TRBJ2-3, the V gene TRBV5-4; TRBD1 aligns across 7 bases. Germline CDR1 is SGHNT and CDR2 is YYREEE (reference sequence). The V gene end was trimmed by 5 bases and the J gene end by 8 bases; junction bases not matched to a gene: 14. The CDR3 has 15 amino acids. The DNA of the CDR3 is TGTGCCAGCAGGACCCGGACAGGAGAAGTGGGTACGCAGTATTTT. It encodes CASRTRTGEVGTQYF.

This chain links TRBV30 with TRBJ2-3; D is undetermined. The V gene lost 5 bases and the J gene lost 3 bases, with 9 bases spanning the gap. The CDR3 length is 12 residues. Germline CDR1 reads GTSNPN; CDR2 reads SVGIG (reference sequence). CDR3 in amino acids: CAWGVGTDTQYF. In nucleotides, the CDR3 is TGTGCCTGGGGCGTCGGGACAGATACGCAGTATTTT.

This chain connects TRBV7-2 to TRBJ2-1; 12 bases match TRBD2. This CDR3 comprises 15 residues. Germline CDR1 is SGHTA and CDR2 is FQGNSA. The V gene end was trimmed by 5 bases and the J gene end by 6 bases; junction bases not matched to a gene: 5. CDR3 sequence: CASSQLAGGSNEQFF. The DNA for the CDR3 is TGTGCCAGCAGCCAGCTAGCGGGAGGGTCCAATGAGCAGTTCTTC.

The chain is built from TRBV27 and TRBJ2-1; no firm D call. V shed 2 bases and J shed 7 bases, with 18 bases lying between them. The CDR3 length is 16 residues. Germline V gives CDR1 MNHEY, CDR2 SMNVEV (reference sequence). CDR3 DNA sequence: TGTGCCAGCAGTTTAAGATACGGGTTTCCCCTAAATGAGCAGTTCTTC. Protein: CASSLRYGFPLNEQFF.

The V call is TRBV19, the J call TRBJ1-2; D call uncertain. Between the trimmed V and J ends, which lost 6 bases and 4 bases, there was a span of 12 bases. The CDR3 runs to 13 residues. Germline V gene lookup returns CDR1 LNHDA and CDR2 SQIVND (reference sequence). CDR3 sequence reads: CASRPGPAYGYTF. As DNA, the CDR3 is TGTGCCAGTAGACCGGGTCCGGCCTATGGCTACACCTTC.

The chain recombines TRBV6-6 with TRBJ2-7; D perhaps matches TRBD1 (5 bases). This CDR3 comprises 16 residues. The ends were cut back, 0 bases at V and 5 bases at J, with 17 bases in the middle. CDR1 MNHNY and CDR2 SVGAGI come from the germline V gene (reference sequence). For the CDR3, the DNA is TGTGCCAGCAGTTACTCGATTGGTCCAGGGCGCGACGAGCAGTACTTC. Amino acid sequence: CASSYSIGPGRDEQYF.

V usage is TRBV30 and J usage is TRBJ1-5, with 12 bases lining up with TRBD1. With 4 bases clipped from V and 1 base from J, the junction kept 8 bases outside the gene matches. The length of the CDR3 is 17 residues. Germline-derived CDR1 and CDR2 are GTSNPN and SVGIG (reference sequence). CDR3 protein: CAWTPGQGALSNQPQHF. The CDR3 DNA reads TGTGCCTGGACCCCGGGACAGGGGGCTTTGAGCAATCAGCCCCAGCATTTT.

V usage is TRBV6-5 and J usage is TRBJ2-2, with 8 bases that match TRBD1. Trimming removed 5 bases from V and 1 base from J; junction bases left unmatched: 0. Germline CDR1 and CDR2: MNHEY and SVGAGI. CDR3 size: 14 residues. DNA of the CDR3: TGTGCCAGCAGTGGACAGGGGAACACCGGGGAGCTGTTTTTT. Translation: CASSGQGNTGELFF.

This chain joins TRBV19 and TRBJ2-3; the match to TRBD1 covers 11 bases. This CDR3 contains 12 residues. In germline, CDR1 is LNHDA, CDR2 SQIVND (reference sequence). Trimming at V came to 8 bases and at J to 5 bases, leaving 0 bases not matched to a gene. Here the CDR3 DNA reads TGTGCCAGTGGGACAGGGGGAGATACGCAGTATTTT. This encodes CASGTGGDTQYF.

The V call is TRBV19, the J call TRBJ1-5; no definite D call. CDR3 length: 15 amino acids. Between the trimmed V and J ends, which lost 5 bases and 7 bases, there was a span of 18 bases. Germline values: CDR1 LNHDA, CDR2 SQIVND (reference sequence). The CDR3 nucleotides read TGTGCCAGTAGTCCTCCGGGGAGGAGTCGCCAGCCCCAGCATTTT. This codes for CASSPPGRSRQPQHF.

Only one count was recorded for this clone. V is TRBV19 and J is TRBJ1-5, with TRBD1 identical over 8 bases. Germline-derived CDR1 and CDR2 are LNHDA and SQIVND (reference sequence). CDR3 size: 12 residues. V lost 11 bases to trimming and J lost 4 bases; unmatched junction nucleotides: 4. In nucleotides, the CDR3 is TGTGCCTCCCGGACAGGGAATCAGCCCCAGCATTTT. It translates to CASRTGNQPQHF.

V is TRBV5-4 and J is TRBJ2-7; the match to TRBD1 covers 10 bases. CDR1 and CDR2 (germline): SGHNT, YYREEE (reference sequence). V trimming: 2 bases; J trimming: 4 bases; junction bases outside the gene matches: 3. This CDR3 comprises 14 residues. The CDR3 spells CASSFGDRGYEQYF. The CDR3 DNA follows: TGTGCCAGCAGCTTTGGGGACAGGGGTTACGAGCAGTACTTC.

The V call is TRBV7-6, the J call TRBJ1-2, with D maybe TRBD1 (5 bases). This CDR3 contains 13 residues. With 5 bases removed from V and 5 bases from J, the gap between germline ends came to 12 bases. CDR1 and CDR2 from the germline V gene are SGHVS and FNYEAQ. The CDR3 region has the DNA TGTGCCAGCAGCCTTTCCGACAGATATGGCTACACCTTC. The encoded protein is CASSLSDRYGYTF.

The rearrangement joins TRBV7-8 to TRBJ1-1; 9 bases fit TRBD1. Losses at the gene ends were 3 bases for V and 4 bases for J; bases not matched to a gene: 3. CDR1 is SGHVS and CDR2 is FQNEAQ in the germline V gene. The length of the CDR3 is 14 residues. The CDR3 DNA reads TGTGCCAGCAGCTTCAGACAGGGGGTCACTGAAGCTTTCTTT. It specifies CASSFRQGVTEAFF. Based on the CDR3 plus reference TRBV7-8 and TRBJ1-1, the full variable domain is GAGVSQSPRYKVAKRGQDVALRCDPISGHVSLFWYQQALGQGPEFLTYFQNEAQLDKSGLPSDRFFAERPEGSVSTLKIQRTQQEDSAVYLCASSFRQGVTEAFFGQGTRLTVV.

V usage is TRBV5-1 and J usage is TRBJ1-1; D gene ambiguous. V dropped 0 bases and J dropped 2 bases, with 5 bases sitting between them. The CDR3 has 13 amino acids. From germline, CDR1 is SGHRS and CDR2 YFSETQ. Here the CDR3 reads CASSLGANTEAFF. The CDR3 region has the DNA TGCGCCAGCAGCTTGGGCGCTAACACTGAAGCTTTCTTT.

The chain employs TRBV5-1 and TRBJ1-6; TRBD1 matches 7 bases. CDR3 length: 14 residues. Looked up from germline, CDR1 is SGHRS and CDR2 is YFSETQ. Trimming at V came to 4 bases and at J to 5 bases, leaving 3 bases not matched to a gene. CDR3: CASSVTGDNSPLHF. CDR3 bases: TGCGCCAGCAGCGTCACAGGGGATAATTCACCCCTCCACTTT.

J is TRBJ2-1 and V is TRBV7-2, with D perhaps matching TRBD2 (7 bases). The germline CDR1 and CDR2 sequences are SGHTA and FQGNSA. This CDR3 contains 16 residues. The V gene lost 1 base and the J gene lost 4 bases, with 14 bases spanning the gap. The CDR3 region is CASSLVAGATYNEQFF. The DNA for the CDR3 is TGTGCCAGCAGCTTAGTTGCGGGGGCCACATACAATGAGCAGTTCTTC. The variable domain in full, completed from reference TRBV7-2 and TRBJ2-1, reads GAGVSQSPSNKVTEKGKDVELRCDPISGHTALYWYRQSLGQGLEFLIYFQGNSAPDKSGLPSDRFSAERTGGSVSTLTIQRTQQEDSAVYLCASSLVAGATYNEQFFGPGTRLTVL.

The rearrangement links TRBV6-5 to TRBJ2-5; 8 positions agree with TRBD2. The CDR3 is 15 residues long. CDR1 is MNHEY and CDR2 is SVGAGI in the germline V gene. After removal of 10 bases from V and 4 bases from J, the junction contained 14 bases not matched to a gene. The CDR3 is CATGRAQFRLETQYF. CDR3 in DNA: TGTGCCACCGGGAGGGCCCAATTTCGGTTAGAGACCCAGTACTTC.

V is TRBV6-1 and J is TRBJ1-2; the D is unclear. V lost 3 bases and J lost 5, with 7 bases in between. This CDR3 spans 12 amino acids. Germline lookup yields CDR1 MNHNS and CDR2 SASEGT. CDR3 sequence: CASSESTYGYTF. CDR3 sequence (DNA): TGTGCCAGCAGTGAGTCGACATATGGCTACACCTTC.

J is TRBJ1-5 and V is TRBV2, with 8 bases that match TRBD1. CDR1 SNHLY and CDR2 FYNNEI come from the germline V gene. J was trimmed by 4 bases and V by 3 bases; bases with no gene match: 8. CDR3 size: 16 residues. In nucleotides, the CDR3 is TGTGCCAGCAGTGACCGACAGGGGTTAGGAAATCAGCCCCAGCATTTT. Translating it yields CASSDRQGLGNQPQHF.

The gene calls are TRBV6-1 and TRBJ1-1; D is possibly TRBD1 (6 bases). CDR1 and CDR2 (germline): MNHNS, SASEGT. CDR3 length: 14 residues. V was pared by 1 base and J by 11 bases, with 17 bases between. The CDR3 bases are TGTGCCAGCAGTGAAGTTGACAGGCGCCCTGGGGCTTTCTTT. Its protein product is CASSEVDRRPGAFF.

The chain employs TRBV7-3 and TRBJ2-2, with D possibly matching TRBD1 (6 bases). CDR1 is SGHTA, CDR2 FQGTGA, per germline. This CDR3 has 14 amino acids. V dropped 4 bases and J dropped 5 bases, with 11 bases sitting between them. CDR3 DNA: TGTGCCAGCAGCTCAACAGACAGGACCGGGGAGCTGTTTTTT. This translates into CASSSTDRTGELFF.